Listed below are T cell receptor beta chains from one sample, sequenced in a study of blood T cell repertoires in COVID-19. Here immunoSEQ multiplex PCR was the method, and the copy in TCRdb shows in-frame clones only, minus some. The data show under 200,000 clones, around 83% seen once. Sequencing was performed on peripheral blood. Receptors originate from a human donor in a cohort sampled during active COVID-19. Each CDR3 is given with its conserved first and last residue. The D gene is left open where the match is weak. Clone size is stated in some rows and not others, as once, few, many or a class when expanded.

CDR3	DNA	size	J	V	D
CASRLAGGSYEQYF	TGTGCCAGTAGACTAGCGGGAGGGTCCTACGAGCAGTACTTC	few	TRBJ2-7	TRBV19	TRBD2
CASSLGIAGAYEQYF	TGCGCCAGCAGCTTGGGAATAGCGGGAGCTTACGAGCAGTACTTC	NA	TRBJ2-7	TRBV5-1	TRBD2
CASSMSSGRDEQYF	TGTGCCAGCAGCATGTCTAGCGGGAGGGACGAGCAGTACTTC	few	TRBJ2-7	TRBV7-2	TRBD2
CASSLVSGETQYF	TGTGCCAGCAGTTTAGTGTCGGGAGAGACCCAGTACTTC	NA	TRBJ2-5	TRBV28	NA
CASSYAGKPNEKLFF	TGTGCCAGCAGTTACGCAGGGAAACCTAATGAAAAACTGTTTTTT	NA	TRBJ1-4	TRBV6-5	NA
CASSPRQKLNEQYF	TGTGCCAGCAGCCCCCGACAGAAGCTGAACGAGCAGTACTTC	NA	TRBJ2-7	TRBV7-2	NA
CASSIVGVLNRDGYTF	TGTGCCAGTAGTATAGTCGGGGTCCTTAACCGGGATGGCTACACCTTC	few	TRBJ1-2	TRBV19	NA
CASSSPGGRAYEQYF	TGTGCCAGCAGTTCCCCCGGCGGGAGGGCCTACGAGCAGTACTTC	NA	TRBJ2-7	TRBV6-5	TRBD2
CASSLAQFKYSNQPQHF	TGCGCCAGCAGCCTCGCACAGTTTAAATATAGCAATCAGCCCCAGCATTTT	NA	TRBJ1-5	TRBV10-1	NA
CAITGKNTEAFF	TGTGCCATCACAGGAAAGAACACTGAAGCTTTCTTT	NA	TRBJ1-1	TRBV10-3	NA
CSGIQGAPASYEQYF	TGCAGCGGGATACAGGGGGCGCCCGCCTCCTACGAGCAGTACTTC	once	TRBJ2-7	TRBV29-1	TRBD1
CASSRDRVGEKLFF	TGCGCCAGCAGCCGCGACAGGGTGGGAGAAAAACTGTTTTTT	NA	TRBJ1-4	TRBV4-3	TRBD1
CASRDSARETQYF	TGTGCCAGTAGGGACTCTGCTCGGGAGACCCAGTACTTC	NA	TRBJ2-5	TRBV19	NA
CASSPVEAGASGANVLTF	TGTGCCAGCAGCCCAGTAGAGGCGGGAGCGAGCGGGGCCAACGTCCTGACTTTC	NA	TRBJ2-6	TRBV7-6	TRBD2
CASTPGGPGGAFF	TGTGCCAGCACTCCAGGGGGCCCCGGGGGAGCTTTCTTT	NA	TRBJ1-1	TRBV6-5	TRBD1
CASSFQYQGAGKRGNQPQHF	TGTGCCAGCAGTTTTCAGTACCAGGGGGCTGGTAAAAGGGGCAATCAGCCCCAGCATTTT	NA	TRBJ1-5	TRBV28	TRBD1
CASSPDRAYEQYF	TGTGCCAGCAGCCCGGACAGGGCCTACGAGCAGTACTTC	NA	TRBJ2-7	TRBV5-6	TRBD1
CASSLRGNGRYEQYF	TGTGCCAGCAGCCTTAGGGGGAACGGCCGATACGAGCAGTACTTC	NA	TRBJ2-7	TRBV3-1/TRBV3-2	NA
CASRPDTIRQPQHF	TGTGCCAGTAGACCGGACACGATTAGACAGCCCCAGCATTTT	NA	TRBJ1-5	TRBV19	NA
CASSPGTIRYEQYF	TGTGCCAGCAGCCCCGGGACAATTCGCTACGAGCAGTACTTC	NA	TRBJ2-7	TRBV6-2/TRBV6-3	NA
CASSGAGTEAFF	TGCGCCAGCAGTGGGGCGGGCACTGAAGCTTTCTTT	NA	TRBJ1-1	TRBV10-2	NA
CASSLALGRAGTEAFF	TGTGCCAGCAGCTTGGCCCTGGGCAGGGCCGGCACTGAAGCTTTCTTT	NA	TRBJ1-1	TRBV5-6	NA
CASRRQGAIGYEQYF	TGTGCCAGCAGACGACAGGGGGCGATTGGCTACGAGCAGTACTTC	once	TRBJ2-7	TRBV27	TRBD1
CASRPGQANTGELFF	TGTGCCAGCAGGCCCGGACAGGCGAACACCGGGGAGCTGTTTTTT	once	TRBJ2-2	TRBV27	TRBD1
CASSVVAGGGSPLHF	TGTGCCAGCAGCGTAGTCGCAGGGGGCGGGTCACCCCTCCACTTT	NA	TRBJ1-6	TRBV9	TRBD1
CASSPGTGVYEQYF	TGTGCCAGCAGCCCCGGGACAGGAGTCTACGAGCAGTACTTC	few	TRBJ2-7	TRBV3-1/TRBV3-2	TRBD1
CASSYSDQGLGYTF	TGTGCCAGCAGTTACTCTGACCAGGGCCTCGGCTACACCTTC	NA	TRBJ1-2	TRBV6-2/TRBV6-3	NA
CASSSRQVSSGANVLTF	TGTGCCAGCAGCTCAAGACAGGTTAGCTCTGGGGCCAACGTCCTGACTTTC	NA	TRBJ2-6	TRBV7-9	NA
CASSPRTGAYEQYF	TGTGCCAGCAGCCCAAGGACAGGAGCCTACGAGCAGTACTTC	NA	TRBJ2-7	TRBV5-4	TRBD1
CASRPGLAGSEQFF	TGTGCCAGCAGGCCGGGACTAGCGGGATCGGAGCAGTTCTTC	NA	TRBJ2-1	TRBV27	TRBD2
CSVEDLETGIYEQYF	TGCAGCGTTGAAGATCTTGAGACAGGGATCTACGAGCAGTACTTC	NA	TRBJ2-7	TRBV29-1	TRBD1
CSASPGSSGANVLTF	TGCAGTGCTAGTCCAGGCTCCTCTGGGGCCAACGTCCTGACTTTC	NA	TRBJ2-6	TRBV20-1	NA
CASSSGQGANSPLHF	TGTGCCAGCAGCTCCGGACAGGGGGCGAATTCACCCCTCCACTTT	NA	TRBJ1-6	TRBV11-3	TRBD1
CASTPSGGTEAFF	TGTGCCAGCACCCCTTCCGGGGGAACTGAAGCTTTCTTT	NA	TRBJ1-1	TRBV5-4	NA
CASSYGTGYEQYF	TGTGCCAGCAGTTATGGGACAGGGTACGAGCAGTACTTC	NA	TRBJ2-7	TRBV6-2/TRBV6-3	TRBD1
CASSLGPGYEQYF	TGTGCCAGCAGCTTAGGCCCAGGGTACGAGCAGTACTTC	NA	TRBJ2-7	TRBV13	NA
CASREQGLTNYGYTF	TGTGCCAGCCGAGAACAGGGGCTTACGAACTATGGCTACACCTTC	NA	TRBJ1-2	TRBV7-3	TRBD1
CASSFGLADNEQFF	TGTGCCAGCAGCTTCGGACTAGCGGACAATGAGCAGTTCTTC	NA	TRBJ2-1	TRBV6-2/TRBV6-3	TRBD2
CASSPSGTAHEAFF	TGTGCCAGCAGCCCTTCCGGAACAGCCCATGAAGCTTTCTTT	NA	TRBJ1-1	TRBV7-2	NA
CASSLTSAQETQYF	TGTGCCAGCAGTTTGACTAGCGCCCAAGAGACCCAGTACTTC	NA	TRBJ2-5	TRBV27	TRBD2
CASRPGLAVTYEQYF	TGTGCCAGCAGGCCGGGACTAGCGGTAACCTACGAGCAGTACTTC	few	TRBJ2-7	TRBV28	TRBD2
CASSPQGDEQFF	TGTGCCAGTAGTCCACAGGGCGATGAGCAGTTCTTC	once	TRBJ2-1	TRBV19	NA
CASSSQTGAEQFF	TGTGCCAGCAGCTCCCAGACGGGAGCTGAGCAGTTCTTC	few	TRBJ2-1	TRBV7-3	NA
CASSSVVGAEAFF	TGTGCCAGCAGCTCGGTAGTAGGAGCTGAAGCTTTCTTT	few	TRBJ1-1	TRBV7-2	NA